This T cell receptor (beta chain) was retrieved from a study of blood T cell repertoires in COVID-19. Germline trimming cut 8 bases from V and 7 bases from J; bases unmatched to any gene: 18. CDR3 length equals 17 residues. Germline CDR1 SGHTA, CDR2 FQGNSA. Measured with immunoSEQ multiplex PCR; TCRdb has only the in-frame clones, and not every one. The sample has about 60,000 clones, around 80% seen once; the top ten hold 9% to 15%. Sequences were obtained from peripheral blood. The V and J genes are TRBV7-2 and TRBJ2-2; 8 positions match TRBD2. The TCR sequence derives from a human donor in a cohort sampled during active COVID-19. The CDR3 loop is CASAYGGAGVTVGELFF. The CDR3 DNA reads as TGTGCCAGCGCCTACGGGGGAGCGGGAGTTACGGTCGGGGAGCTGTTTTTT.